Included here is one T cell receptor beta chain sequence, with context. What it recognizes is unknown. This sample stems from a study of cytomegalovirus exposure and HLA in healthy donors. Background on the study: A prior analysis found more than 90 million unique TCR beta sequences from approximately 200 million T cells. Broader study findings: Reportedly, HLA-A and HLA-B alleles of most subjects were accurately predicted from TCR beta. Despite most TCR sequences being rare, some public TCRs occurred in many donors. Most CMV-associated TCR beta chains were later found to appear HLA-restricted.

This CDR3 comprises 15 residues. Per the germline V gene, CDR1 is MNHEY and CDR2 is SMNVEV (reference sequence). V trimming: 2 bases; J trimming: 9 bases; junction bases outside the gene matches: 6. 60 Vbeta and 13 Jbeta primers were used in PCR. TCRdb keeps only in-frame clones here, not all; method: immunoSEQ multiplex PCR. The table lists fewer than 200,000 clones, about four fifths of them singletons. The clonotype comes from a man between 25 and 39 years old in good health and CMV-seronegative. Input material: PBMCs. This chain connects TRBV27 to TRBJ2-1, with 11 positions matching TRBD2. CDR3 protein: CASSLIAGGPGEQFF. In DNA form, the CDR3 reads TGTGCCAGCAGTTTAATAGCGGGAGGGCCTGGTGAGCAGTTCTTC.